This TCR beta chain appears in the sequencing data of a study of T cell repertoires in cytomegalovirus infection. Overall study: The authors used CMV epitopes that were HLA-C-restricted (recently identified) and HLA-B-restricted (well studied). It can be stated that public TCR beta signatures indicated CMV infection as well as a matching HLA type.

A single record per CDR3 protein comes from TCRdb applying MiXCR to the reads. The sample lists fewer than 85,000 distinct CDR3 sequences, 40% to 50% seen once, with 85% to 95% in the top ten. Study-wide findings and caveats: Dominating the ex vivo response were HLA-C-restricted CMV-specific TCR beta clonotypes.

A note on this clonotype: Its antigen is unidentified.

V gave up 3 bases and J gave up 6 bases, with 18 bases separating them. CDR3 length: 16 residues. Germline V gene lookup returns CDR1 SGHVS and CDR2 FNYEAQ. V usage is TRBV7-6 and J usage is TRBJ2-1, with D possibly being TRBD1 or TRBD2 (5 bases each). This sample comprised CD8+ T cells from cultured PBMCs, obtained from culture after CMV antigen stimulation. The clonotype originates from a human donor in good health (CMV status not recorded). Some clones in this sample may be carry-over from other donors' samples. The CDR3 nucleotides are TGTGCCAGCAGCTTGTTACGGGGTCGACAGCTCAATGAGCAGTTCTTC. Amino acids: CASSLLRGRQLNEQFF.